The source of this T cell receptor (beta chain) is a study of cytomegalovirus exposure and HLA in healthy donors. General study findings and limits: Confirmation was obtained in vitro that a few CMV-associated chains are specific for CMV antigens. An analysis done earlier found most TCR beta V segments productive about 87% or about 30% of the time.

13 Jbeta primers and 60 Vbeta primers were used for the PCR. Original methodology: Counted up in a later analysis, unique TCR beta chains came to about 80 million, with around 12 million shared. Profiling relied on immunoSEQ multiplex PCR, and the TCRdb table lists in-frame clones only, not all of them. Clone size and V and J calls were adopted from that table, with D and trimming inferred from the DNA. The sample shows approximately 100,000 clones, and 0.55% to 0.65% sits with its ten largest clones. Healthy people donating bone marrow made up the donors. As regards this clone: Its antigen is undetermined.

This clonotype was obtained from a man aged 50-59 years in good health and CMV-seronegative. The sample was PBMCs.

CDR3 sequence (DNA): TGTGCCGCGCTGGGGACTGGAAGGTACATTCAGTACTTC. It is translated as CAALGTGRYIQYF. The chain carries TRBV6-1 and TRBJ2-4, with D possibly TRBD2 on 6 matching bases. This CDR3 spans 13 amino acids. The ends were cut back, 11 bases at V and 8 bases at J, with 19 bases in the middle. CDR1 MNHNS and CDR2 SASEGT come from the germline V gene.